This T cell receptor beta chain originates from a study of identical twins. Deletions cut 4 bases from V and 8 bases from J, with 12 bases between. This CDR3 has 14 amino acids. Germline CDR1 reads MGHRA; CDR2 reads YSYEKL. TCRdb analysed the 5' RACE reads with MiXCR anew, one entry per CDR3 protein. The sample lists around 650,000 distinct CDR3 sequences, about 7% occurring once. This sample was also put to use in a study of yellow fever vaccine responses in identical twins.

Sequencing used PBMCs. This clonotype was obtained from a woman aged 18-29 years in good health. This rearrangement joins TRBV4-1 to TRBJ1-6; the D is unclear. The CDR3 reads CASSPKGRDSPLHF. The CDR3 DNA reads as TGCGCCAGCAGCCCCAAAGGGAGAGATTCACCCCTCCACTTT.